A single sample gave rise to the 26 T cell receptor beta chains below, sequenced in a study of glioma-infiltrating T cells after dendritic cell vaccination. Assay used: immunoSEQ multiplex PCR; TCRdb lists only in-frame clones, some missing. The sample records around 89,000 clones, approximately 84% being singletons. Here the sequenced sample was blood, taken before dendritic cell vaccination. The receptors come from a human donor with glioblastoma.

This chain connects TRBV15 to TRBJ1-5; 10 bases fit TRBD1. The ends lost 3 bases at V and 4 bases at J; junction bases unmatched: 6. Germline CDR1 and CDR2: LNHNV and YYDKDF (reference sequence). CDR3 length: 16 amino acids. CDR3 DNA: TGTGCCACCAGCAGCGCGACAGGGGGCGTGAATCAGCCCCAGCATTTT. Its translation: CATSSATGGVNQPQHF. Complete variable domain (other parts from reference TRBV15 and TRBJ1-5): DAMVIQNPRYQVTQFGKPVTLSCSQTLNHNVMYWYQQKSSQAPKLLFHYYDKDFNNEADTPDNFQSRRPNTSFCFLDIRSPGLGDTAMYLCATSSATGGVNQPQHFGDGTRLSIL.

This chain connects TRBV5-4 to TRBJ1-2; TRBD1 is a possible D gene (6 bases). Germline CDR1 SGHNT, CDR2 YYREEE (reference sequence). V lost 0 bases and J lost 2, with 11 bases in between. This CDR3 is built from 15 residues. In DNA, the CDR3 is TGTGCCAGCAGCTTGGCCAGCGGACAGAACTATGGCTACACCTTC. Amino acid sequence: CASSLASGQNYGYTF. The full variable domain, its missing parts supplied by reference TRBV5-4 and TRBJ1-2, is ETGVTQSPTHLIKTRGQQVTLRCSSQSGHNTVSWYQQALGQGPQFIFQYYREEENGRGNFPPRFSGLQFPNYSSELNVNALELDDSALYLCASSLASGQNYGYTFGSGTRLTVV.

V is TRBV9 and J is TRBJ2-3, with 9 nucleotides matching TRBD2. V dropped 0 bases and J dropped 5; count of bases not matched to a gene: 19. Germline V lookup: CDR1 SGDLS, CDR2 YYNGEE. The CDR3 is made up of 20 amino acids. The CDR3 sequence: CASSVEGATGRRGGLDTQYF. CDR3 coding DNA: TGTGCCAGCAGCGTAGAGGGGGCCACCGGGCGGCGGGGGGGTTTAGATACGCAGTATTTT.

In this sample, this clone turned up once. The CDR3 bases are TGTGCCAGCAGTTCGTCTACCGGGACAGGGGGGTATAGCAATCAGCCCCAGCATTTT. It yields the protein CASSSSTGTGGYSNQPQHF. The rearrangement joins TRBV28 to TRBJ1-5, with 11 bases aligning to TRBD1. The V gene end was trimmed by 4 bases and the J gene end by 0 bases; junction bases not matched to a gene: 11. The CDR3 has 19 residues. Germline-derived CDR1 and CDR2 are MDHEN and SYDVKM.

V and J are TRBV7-3 and TRBJ2-1; 8 bases line up with TRBD1. From germline, CDR1 is SGHTA and CDR2 FQGTGA. This CDR3 region has 16 residues. Germline trimming cut 5 bases from V and 8 bases from J; bases unmatched to any gene: 14. CDR3 in amino acids: CASSPQGRGRMDEQFF. The CDR3, as DNA: TGTGCCAGCAGCCCCCAGGGCAGGGGGCGTATGGATGAGCAGTTCTTC.

This clone was observed once. V usage is TRBV7-2 and J usage is TRBJ1-5, with D perhaps matching TRBD1 (5 bases). CDR1 and CDR2 from the germline V gene are SGHTA and FQGNSA. This CDR3 region has 14 residues. With 3 bases removed from V and 7 bases from J, the gap between germline ends came to 13 bases. The DNA for the CDR3 is TGTGCCAGCAGCTTGACCCCGGGGGTCCAGCCCCAGCATTTT. Translated: CASSLTPGVQPQHF. Combining the CDR3 with reference TRBV7-2 and TRBJ1-5 gives the whole variable domain GAGVSQSPSNKVTEKGKDVELRCDPISGHTALYWYRQSLGQGLEFLIYFQGNSAPDKSGLPSDRFSAERTGGSVSTLTIQRTQQEDSAVYLCASSLTPGVQPQHFGDGTRLSIL.

CDR3: CASSLGGKNYEQYF. In DNA, the CDR3 is TGTGCCAGCAGCTTAGGGGGCAAGAACTACGAGCAGTACTTC. J is TRBJ2-7 and V is TRBV7-2; D is possibly TRBD1 (5 bases). V was shortened by 1 base and J by 3 bases, with 10 bases between the two germline ends. The CDR3 runs to 14 residues. Germline lookup yields CDR1 SGHTA and CDR2 FQGNSA.

The chain is built from TRBV6-5 and TRBJ1-1; no definite D call. V was trimmed by 1 base and J by 8 bases, leaving 8 bases between them. The CDR3 runs 12 residues. Germline CDR1 and CDR2: MNHEY and SVGAGI. The DNA of the CDR3 is TGTGCCAGCAGTTACTTGCCGGGAGAAGCTTTCTTT. Protein: CASSYLPGEAFF.

This chain connects TRBV7-2 to TRBJ2-2, with a tentative D call TRBD1 (5 bases). With 10 bases removed from V and 1 base from J, the gap between germline ends came to 10 bases. Germline V CDR1 and CDR2: SGHTA, FQGNSA. The CDR3 extends over 13 amino acids. The CDR3 nucleotides read TGTGCCACCAGGGTCGGGAACACCGGGGAGCTGTTTTTT. This encodes CATRVGNTGELFF.

Only a few counts were recorded for this clone. The chain combines TRBV20-1 with TRBJ2-1; no firm D call. The CDR3 length is 11 residues. V was clipped by 3 bases and J by 12 bases, with 12 bases between them. From germline, CDR1 is DFQATT and CDR2 SNEGSKA (reference sequence). The CDR3 reads CSASLEVVQFF. DNA of the CDR3: TGCAGTGCTAGTCTCGAGGTTGTGCAGTTCTTC.

The J gene is TRBJ1-3, the V gene TRBV7-2; unclear D gene. CDR1 SGHTA and CDR2 FQGNSA come from the germline V gene. V lost 5 bases, J lost 0 bases, and 11 bases lay in between. CDR3 length: 15 amino acids. The CDR3 reads CASSLGLNSGNTIYF. The CDR3 DNA reads TGTGCCAGCAGCCTAGGACTTAACTCTGGAAACACCATATATTTT.

The V gene is TRBV5-6, the J gene TRBJ1-5; the D gene is possibly TRBD1 (5 bases). Germline V lookup: CDR1 SGHDT, CDR2 YYEEEE. Trimming took off 0 bases at V and 0 bases at J, with 19 bases between the two ends. The CDR3 extends over 19 amino acids. DNA for the CDR3: TGTGCCAGCAGCTTGGGAGTAGGTCAGGGATTCTATAGCAATCAGCCCCAGCATTTT. Translated: CASSLGVGQGFYSNQPQHF.

Here the CDR3 DNA reads TGTGCCAGCAGGACAGGGTCCTACGAGCAGTACTTC. Translating it yields CASRTGSYEQYF. V is TRBV9 and J is TRBJ2-7, with 7 bases lining up with TRBD1. Per the germline V gene, CDR1 is SGDLS and CDR2 is YYNGEE. The CDR3 has 12 residues. V lost 5 bases and J lost 1; bases outside the gene matches: 0.

V usage is TRBV6-1 and J usage is TRBJ2-1; TRBD1 matches at 10 bases. CDR1 is MNHNS, CDR2 SASEGT, per germline. V dropped 6 bases and J dropped 12; count of bases not matched to a gene: 11. This CDR3 comprises 14 residues. The CDR3 coding sequence is TGTGCCAGCAGCTATGGACAGGGGGGACAGTGGCAGTTCTTC. Its translation: CASSYGQGGQWQFF.

With regard to this clone: This sample also contains other DNA sequences that code for the same CDR3. The rearrangement uses TRBV18 and TRBJ1-1; 8 bases are shared with TRBD1. V trimming: 2 bases; J trimming: 6 bases; junction bases outside the gene matches: 2. Germline V gives CDR1 KGHSH, CDR2 LQKENI. CDR3 length: 13 amino acids. CDR3 in DNA: TGTGCCAGCTCACCAACAGGGGGGCCTGAAGCTTTCTTT. As protein: CASSPTGGPEAFF. The variable domain in full, completed from reference TRBV18 and TRBJ1-1, reads NAGVMQNPRHLVRRRGQEARLRCSPMKGHSHVYWYRQLPEEGLKFMVYLQKENIIDESGMPKERFSAEFPKEGPSILRIQQVVRGDSAAYFCASSPTGGPEAFFGQGTRLTVV.

The CDR3 reads CASSHLAGQPGYEQYF. The CDR3 DNA reads TGCGCCAGCAGCCACCTAGCGGGCCAACCGGGGTACGAGCAGTACTTC. This sequence joins TRBV4-1 and TRBJ2-5, with TRBD2 matching over 8 bases. TRBJ2-7 explains the end of the DNA better; the J call may be wrong. Germline CDR1 and CDR2: MGHRA and YSYEKL. There are 16 residues in the CDR3.

This clone was observed once. The chain combines TRBV7-9 with TRBJ2-7; 9 nucleotides agree with TRBD1. This CDR3 comprises 15 residues. V gave up 5 bases and J gave up 1 base; unmatched junction bases: 6. CDR1 and CDR2 from the germline V gene are SEHNR and FQNEAQ (reference sequence). The chain's CDR3 is CASSTRQGGSYEQYF. CDR3 sequence (DNA): TGTGCCAGCAGCACGAGACAGGGGGGTTCCTACGAGCAGTACTTC.

The chain joins TRBV2 to TRBJ1-5; the match to TRBD1 covers 7 bases. The germline V gene encodes CDR1 SNHLY and CDR2 FYNNEI. Trimming took 6 bases from V and 3 from J; bases not matched to a gene: 8. This CDR3 has 15 amino acids. CDR3 nucleotide sequence: TGTGCCAGCAGCGCACAGGGACAGCTCAATCAGCCCCAGCATTTT. Translating it yields CASSAQGQLNQPQHF.

The chain has TRBV7-6 and TRBJ2-7; D gene ambiguous. Germline-derived CDR1 and CDR2 are SGHVS and FNYEAQ. The CDR3 loop spans 15 amino acids. Trimming took off 2 bases at V and 1 base at J, with 12 bases between the two ends. The CDR3 loop is CASSLLHSPSYEQYF. The CDR3 nucleotides read TGTGCCAGCAGCTTATTACACAGTCCATCCTACGAGCAGTACTTC.

This chain connects TRBV4-2 to TRBJ1-1; weak D call: TRBD1 (5 bases). The CDR3 is made up of 14 amino acids. Trimming pared 6 bases from V and 2 bases from J, leaving 13 bases between. Germline V lookup: CDR1 LGHNA, CDR2 YNFKEQ. The chain's CDR3 is CASRLGHDNTEAFF. The CDR3 DNA sequence: TGTGCCAGCAGACTCGGACACGATAACACTGAAGCTTTCTTT.

This chain's CDR3 is CASMPRGAAEAFF. CDR3 bases: TGTGCCAGCATGCCCAGGGGGGCCGCTGAAGCTTTCTTT. V gene TRBV6-1 combines with J gene TRBJ1-1; 7 nucleotides line up with TRBD1. Per germline, CDR1 MNHNS and CDR2 SASEGT. The V segment lost 7 bases and the J segment 6 bases; nucleotides outside the gene matches: 8. CDR3 length: 13 residues.

This chain uses TRBV28 with TRBJ2-7, with TRBD1 matching over 11 bases. The CDR3 totals 14 residues. Losses at the gene ends were 2 bases for V and 5 bases for J; bases not matched to a gene: 2. The germline V gene encodes CDR1 MDHEN and CDR2 SYDVKM. The chain's CDR3 is CASSLRTGGDEQYF. The CDR3 nucleotides read TGTGCCAGCAGTTTACGGACAGGGGGCGACGAGCAGTACTTC.

The genes are TRBV7-2 and TRBJ2-7, with TRBD2 matching over 7 bases. This CDR3 contains 14 residues. Losses at the gene ends were 3 bases for V and 2 bases for J; bases not matched to a gene: 4. Germline V gene sequence: CDR1 SGHTA, CDR2 FQGNSA. DNA for the CDR3: TGTGCCAGCAGCTTCCGGCGGGAGACCTACGAGCAGTACTTC. This sequence encodes CASSFRRETYEQYF.

This clone occurred once. The chain joins TRBV7-6 to TRBJ2-7, with a weak D call TRBD1 (5 bases). The germline V and J ends were trimmed by 1 base and 2 bases, with 9 bases remaining between them. The CDR3 is 14 amino acids. Germline CDR1 SGHVS, CDR2 FNYEAQ. The CDR3 coding sequence is TGTGCCAGCAGCTTAGATAGGGGCCCCTACGAGCAGTACTTC. It codes for CASSLDRGPYEQYF.

The J gene is TRBJ2-5, the V gene TRBV5-8; 10 positions match TRBD2. The CDR3 is 16 residues long. Looked up from germline, CDR1 is SGHTS and CDR2 is YDEGEE. Trimming removed 4 bases from V and 2 bases from J; junction bases left unmatched: 8. The CDR3: CASSIIAGGGQETQYF. Here the CDR3 DNA reads TGTGCCAGCAGCATTATAGCGGGAGGAGGGCAAGAGACCCAGTACTTC. The variable domain in full, completed from reference TRBV5-8 and TRBJ2-5, reads EAGVTQSPTHLIKTRGQQATLRCSPISGHTSVYWYQQALGLGLQFLLWYDEGEERNRGNFPPRFSGRQFPNYSSELNVNALELEDSALYLCASSIIAGGGQETQYFGPGTRLLVL.

The chain joins TRBV25-1 to TRBJ2-2, with 8 nucleotides matching TRBD1. Germline loops: CDR1 MGHDK, CDR2 SYGVNS. The ends lost 4 bases at V and 4 bases at J; junction bases unmatched: 8. CDR3 length equals 16 residues. The CDR3 DNA reads TGTGCCAGCAGTGCAATACAGGGGACAGGCACCGGGGAGCTGTTTTTT. This encodes CASSAIQGTGTGELFF.